The 4 T cell receptor beta chains listed next were all sequenced from one sample in a study of cytomegalovirus exposure and HLA in healthy donors. PCR primers comprised 60 Vbeta and 13 Jbeta primers. Sequencing was performed with immunoSEQ multiplex PCR; in TCRdb, only in-frame clones are kept and a portion is missing. The profile shows approximately 200,000 clones, roughly four fifths of them singletons. Sequenced: PBMCs. The source is a man aged 25 to 45 in good health and CMV-seronegative.

V gene TRBV19 combines with J gene TRBJ2-7; 8 bases map to TRBD2. Germline CDR1 is LNHDA and CDR2 is SQIVND (reference sequence). The CDR3 sequence is 15 residues long. J lost 0 bases, V lost 11 bases, and 12 bases had no gene match. The CDR3 spells CACVSGRITSYEQYF. DNA of the CDR3: TGTGCCTGCGTGAGCGGGAGAATCACCTCCTACGAGCAGTACTTC. The full variable domain, its missing parts supplied by reference TRBV19 and TRBJ2-7, is DGGITQSPKYLFRKEGQNVTLSCEQNLNHDAMYWYRQDPGQGLRLIYYSQIVNDFQKGDIAEGYSVSREKKESFPLTVTSAQKNPTAFYLCACVSGRITSYEQYFGPGTRLTVT.

The chain joins TRBV27 to TRBJ2-1; 9 bases agree with TRBD2. CDR1 and CDR2 (germline): MNHEY, SMNVEV (reference sequence). The V and J ends lost 2 bases and 1 base, in that order; junction bases with no gene match: 0. This CDR3 spans 15 amino acids. CDR3 sequence: CASSLSGRSYNEQFF. DNA of the CDR3: TGTGCCAGCAGTTTAAGCGGGAGGTCCTACAATGAGCAGTTCTTC.

Concerning this clone: The identical CDR3 is also encoded by other nucleotide sequences in the sample. This chain links TRBV5-1 with TRBJ1-1; the D gene is possibly TRBD1 (5 bases). With 0 bases removed from V and 5 bases from J, the gap between germline ends came to 8 bases. The CDR3 loop spans 13 amino acids. CDR1 is SGHRS and CDR2 is YFSETQ in the germline V gene. DNA of the CDR3: TGCGCCAGCAGCTTGGATCGGGGGACTGAAGCTTTCTTT. This gives the protein CASSLDRGTEAFF.

The CDR3 here is CASSLSGSVVEQYF. CDR3 bases: TGTGCCAGCAGCTTGAGCGGGAGTGTGGTCGAGCAGTACTTC. V usage is TRBV7-9 and J usage is TRBJ2-7; 8 nucleotides line up with TRBD2. This CDR3 region has 14 residues. Germline trimming cut 3 bases from V and 6 bases from J; bases unmatched to any gene: 7. Looked up from germline, CDR1 is SEHNR and CDR2 is FQNEAQ (reference sequence).